Each of the 18 T cell receptor beta chains below was sequenced from the same sample in a study of CD8 T cells in ankylosing spondylitis. From the 5' RACE reads, TCRdb called clonotypes with MiXCR, one entry per CDR3 protein. The sample carries hundreds of thousands of distinct CDR3 sequences, about 20% recorded once. The sequenced material came from blood, either unsorted or a sorted T cell fraction (not recorded which). These receptors were collected from a male donor with ankylosing spondylitis or in good health (not recorded which).

The CDR3 DNA follows: TGTGCCAGCAGTTTACTCCCAGAAGCTAACTATGGCTACACCTTC. Its protein is CASSLLPEANYGYTF. This chain uses TRBV27 with TRBJ1-2; D unclear. The CDR3 is 15 residues long. V dropped 2 bases and J dropped 0 bases, with 10 bases sitting between them. CDR1 and CDR2 from the germline V gene are MNHEY and SMNVEV (reference sequence).

This clonotype was seen a few times. This chain joins TRBV20-1 and TRBJ2-7, with D uncertain. Trimming stripped 2 bases from V and 0 bases from J, with 14 bases between. The germline gives CDR1 DFQATT, CDR2 SNEGSKA (reference sequence). The CDR3 length is 15 residues. In DNA form, the CDR3 reads TGCAGTGCTAGACGTAGTGGGCTGAGCTCCTACGAGCAGTACTTC. This gives the protein CSARRSGLSSYEQYF.

This clonotype turned up a few times. This rearrangement joins TRBV12-3 or TRBV12-4 to TRBJ2-2; 14 positions match TRBD2. After removal of 5 bases from V and 7 bases from J, the junction contained 9 bases not matched to a gene. The CDR3 loop spans 17 amino acids. In DNA form, the CDR3 reads TGTGCCAGCAGTCAGACTCGACTAGCGGGGGGGGACGGGGAGCTGTTTTTT. Translated, it gives CASSQTRLAGGDGELFF.

This clonotype was picked up a small number of times. The chain employs TRBV20-1 and TRBJ2-7, with 12 bases lining up with TRBD2. Trimming cost V 3 bases and J 2 bases; bases outside gene matches: 8. In germline, CDR1 is DFQATT, CDR2 SNEGSKA (reference sequence). This CDR3 comprises 16 residues. The CDR3 nucleotides are TGCAGTGCTAGCTCTAGCGGGGGGGCCATCCCCTACGAGCAGTACTTC. Its protein product is CSASSSGGAIPYEQYF.

This clonotype was counted between two and nine times. V gene TRBV2 combines with J gene TRBJ2-1; 15 bases map to TRBD2. Unmatched junction bases numbered 5, after V lost 5 bases and J lost 9 bases. The CDR3 runs to 15 residues. The V gene's germline CDR1 is SNHLY and CDR2 FYNNEI. The DNA for the CDR3 is TGTGCCAGCAGTCCAGGGACTAGCGGGGGGAGTGAGCAGTTCTTC. Translated: CASSPGTSGGSEQFF.

The chain combines TRBV6-1 with TRBJ2-1, with 8 bases that match TRBD1. Germline V CDR1 and CDR2: MNHNS, SASEGT. V shed 8 bases and J 8 bases; nucleotides not matched to a gene: 14. The CDR3 has 15 amino acids. The CDR3 nucleotides read TGTGCCAGCTTCCCTTGGCAGGGGGCGACGGATGAGCAGTTCTTC. Protein product: CASFPWQGATDEQFF.

This rearrangement joins TRBV15 to TRBJ2-7; TRBD1 matches at 7 bases. V was clipped by 5 bases and J by 5 bases; unmatched bases: 9. The V gene's germline CDR1 is LNHNV and CDR2 YYDKDF (reference sequence). The CDR3 runs to 14 residues. The CDR3 region is CATSSRQGFDEQYF. The CDR3 DNA reads as TGTGCCACCAGCTCCCGACAGGGTTTCGACGAGCAGTACTTC.

The rearrangement links TRBV20-1 to TRBJ2-3, with 8 bases that match TRBD1. J lost 3 bases, V lost 5 bases, and 7 bases had no gene match. The germline gives CDR1 DFQATT, CDR2 SNEGSKA (reference sequence). The CDR3 has 14 residues. CDR3 loop: CSAPDRGETDTQYF. Written as DNA, the CDR3 is TGCAGTGCTCCAGACAGGGGAGAAACAGATACGCAGTATTTT.

The rearrangement links TRBV2 to TRBJ2-5; D remains unclear. Germline V gene lookup returns CDR1 SNHLY and CDR2 FYNNEI. The CDR3 loop spans 15 amino acids. V was cut by 0 bases and J by 7 bases, with 15 bases left in between. The CDR3 sequence is CASSEASGPQLTQYF. The CDR3 region has the DNA TGTGCCAGCAGTGAAGCGAGTGGTCCCCAGTTGACCCAGTACTTC.

This clonotype appeared a few times. The chain uses TRBV4-1 and TRBJ2-3; perhaps TRBD2 as D (6 bases). V was shortened by 6 bases and J by 1 base, with 14 bases between the two germline ends. The V gene's germline CDR1 is MGHRA and CDR2 YSYEKL. The CDR3 is 15 residues long. CDR3 sequence: CASRPEGLGTDTQYF. CDR3 in DNA: TGCGCCAGCAGGCCGGAGGGCCTAGGCACAGATACGCAGTATTTT.

V gene TRBV7-8 combines with J gene TRBJ2-7; no clear D gene. Trimming took off 5 bases at V and 3 bases at J, with 5 bases between the two ends. The CDR3 totals 11 residues. Germline V gene data show CDR1 as SGHVS and CDR2 as FQNEAQ. CDR3 sequence: CASSDLYEQYF. Written as DNA, the CDR3 is TGTGCCAGCAGCGACCTCTACGAGCAGTACTTC.

The V and J genes are TRBV6-1 and TRBJ1-3, with D hard to call. This CDR3 has 13 amino acids. Germline CDR1 is MNHNS and CDR2 is SASEGT. Trimming removed 4 bases from V and 0 bases from J, with 4 bases in between. CDR3 nucleotides: TGTGCCAGCAGTGTGAACTCTGGAAACACCATATATTTT. Protein product: CASSVNSGNTIYF.

The chain is built from TRBV9 and TRBJ2-1; D might be TRBD2 (5 bases). V lost 4 bases, J lost 4 bases, and 15 bases lay in between. The CDR3 runs 15 residues. The germline V gene has CDR1 SGDLS and CDR2 YYNGEE. The CDR3 spells CASSPSPGEYNEQFF. CDR3 in DNA: TGTGCCAGCAGCCCATCCCCCGGGGAATACAATGAGCAGTTCTTC.

The chain joins TRBV4-1 to TRBJ2-3; TRBD1 matches at 10 bases. This CDR3 is 17 amino acids long. J lost 6 bases, V lost 0 bases, and 9 bases had no gene match. Germline V lookup: CDR1 MGHRA, CDR2 YSYEKL. CDR3 residues: CASSQDRWDRGLDTQYF. The DNA for the CDR3 is TGCGCCAGCAGCCAAGATAGGTGGGACAGGGGTTTGGATACGCAGTATTTT.

This clonotype showed up just a few times. The chain links TRBV11-2 to TRBJ2-1; the D gene is possibly TRBD1 (6 bases). The CDR3 totals 14 residues. Germline loops: CDR1 SGHAT, CDR2 FQNNGV. Trimming pared 9 bases from V and 5 bases from J, leaving 17 bases between. CDR3 nucleotides: TGTGCCAGTAATGTTGGGACAACTAACAATGAGCAGTTCTTC. Translation gives CASNVGTTNNEQFF.

This clonotype was counted at least ten times. The chain joins TRBV6-1 to TRBJ2-3, with unresolved D. Germline CDR1 MNHNS, CDR2 SASEGT. V was pared by 1 base and J by 3 bases, with 8 bases between. This CDR3 region has 14 residues. CDR3 sequence: CASSEEAGTDTQYF. Here the CDR3 DNA reads TGTGCCAGCAGTGAAGAGGCTGGGACAGATACGCAGTATTTT.

This clonotype was seen at least ten times. This chain uses TRBV30 with TRBJ2-6; no definite D call. Germline-derived CDR1 and CDR2 are GTSNPN and SVGIG (reference sequence). V lost 0 bases and J lost 0, with 6 bases in between. The CDR3 contains 15 residues. The CDR3 loop is CAWSVGVSGANVLTF. The CDR3 DNA reads TGTGCCTGGAGTGTTGGGGTCTCTGGGGCCAACGTCCTGACTTTC.

This rearrangement joins TRBV4-1 to TRBJ2-1; 7 bases agree with TRBD2. The CDR3 length is 14 residues. Trimming cost V 1 base and J 8 bases; bases outside gene matches: 5. Germline CDR1 MGHRA, CDR2 YSYEKL. The CDR3 loop reads CASSQGWGGDEQFF. CDR3 coding DNA: TGCGCCAGCAGCCAAGGGTGGGGGGGTGATGAGCAGTTCTTC.